This T cell receptor beta chain comes out of a study of CXCR3-negative and CXCR3-positive naive CD8 T cells. The overall study: Each library held about 1.5 +/- 0.3 million TRB reads, around 150 million in total.

As regards this clonotype: What it binds is not known.

The study's findings and limits: The TRB CDR3s that CXCR3-positive naive cells carried were more hydrophobic than those of CXCR3-negative naive cells.

The CD45RO-CCR7+CD27+CD95- phenotype denoted naive CD8+ T cells. The method, 5' RACE with UMI labels, was used to prepare the TRB cDNA libraries. TCRdb re-called the 5' RACE reads, yielding one record per CDR3 amino acid sequence without DNA. This listing includes about 130,000 distinct CDR3 sequences. This sequence was found in a human donor in good health. Some clones in this sample may be carry-over from other donors' samples. The sequenced sample was naive CXCR3+ CD8+ T cells from blood. Described subset: CD45RO-CCR7+CD27+CD95- naive CD8+ T cells expressing CXCR3 (TNR3+).

The CDR3 is CASRRGGPSNEQFF. The chain carries TRBV4-3 and TRBJ2-1; the D gene TCRdb calls, TRBD1, cannot be checked with no DNA. CDR1 is LGHNA, CDR2 YSLEER, per germline. The CDR3 loop spans 14 amino acids.